Each of the 15 T cell receptor beta chains below was sequenced from the same sample in a study of blood T cells in healthy people across ages. The use of a sample-barcoded 5' primer and a J-beta primer mix characterized a second PCR of roughly 7 to 12 cycles. TCRdb processed the 5' RACE reads anew with MiXCR; each CDR3 protein has one entry. The table records 600,000 to 850,000 distinct CDR3 sequences, around 40% of them present only once. What was sequenced was blood. These receptors all stem from a woman in her fifties or sixties in good health.

The rearrangement uses TRBV7-3 and TRBJ2-3; the D is unclear. Trimming removed 5 bases at V and 7 bases at J, with 13 bases between. The CDR3 extends over 13 amino acids. Germline V gene data show CDR1 as SGHTA and CDR2 as FQGTGA. DNA for the CDR3: TGTGCCAGCAGCGTAGGGCAGGAGAATACGCAGTATTTT. It translates to CASSVGQENTQYF.

The chain couples TRBV6-5 to TRBJ2-7, with D perhaps matching TRBD2 (6 bases). V dropped 3 bases and J dropped 0 bases, with 12 bases sitting between them. The CDR3 runs 15 residues. The V gene's germline CDR1 is MNHEY and CDR2 SVGAGI. This CDR3 reads CASSYGGKSSYEQYF. CDR3 DNA: TGTGCCAGCAGTTATGGAGGGAAGAGCTCCTACGAGCAGTACTTC.

This clonotype has a handful of counts. V usage is TRBV5-1 and J usage is TRBJ1-6, with 9 positions matching TRBD1. The junction had 13 bases not matched to a gene; V was cut back by 5 bases and J by 7 bases. The germline CDR1 and CDR2 sequences are SGHRS and YFSETQ. The length of the CDR3 is 17 residues. The CDR3 bases are TGCGCCAGCAGTCACACTAAGTCGGACAGGGGAAATTCACCCCTCCACTTT. It translates to CASSHTKSDRGNSPLHF.

This sequence joins TRBV28 and TRBJ2-5, with D unresolved. The V end was cut by 2 bases, the J end by 1 base, with 5 bases between. Germline V gene sequence: CDR1 MDHEN, CDR2 SYDVKM. This CDR3 is 13 amino acids long. The CDR3 loop is CASSLRIQETQYF. In DNA form, the CDR3 reads TGTGCCAGCAGTTTAAGGATCCAAGAGACCCAGTACTTC.

Only a few counts were recorded for this clonotype. The chain employs TRBV20-1 and TRBJ2-5; 7 positions agree with TRBD2. Germline V gene data show CDR1 as DFQATT and CDR2 as SNEGSKA (reference sequence). V lost 0 bases and J lost 3; bases outside the gene matches: 13. The length of the CDR3 is 17 residues. As DNA, the CDR3 is TGCAGTGCTAGAGATCTATCCGGACTAGTTCCAAAAGAGACCCAGTACTTC. This gives the protein CSARDLSGLVPKETQYF.

This sequence joins TRBV18 and TRBJ2-1; the D is unclear. Trimming cost V 3 bases and J 8 bases, with 11 bases left between them. CDR3 size: 13 residues. Germline CDR1 KGHSH, CDR2 LQKENI. The CDR3 sequence is CASSPPNGDEQFF. The CDR3 DNA follows: TGTGCCAGCTCACCCCCAAACGGCGATGAGCAGTTCTTC.

The chain uses TRBV7-3 and TRBJ2-5; possibly TRBD1 for D (5 bases). The V gene lost 1 base and the J gene lost 13 bases, with 22 bases spanning the gap. In germline, CDR1 is SGHTA, CDR2 FQGTGA. The CDR3 runs 15 residues. The CDR3 loop reads CASSLKVGLEYERYF. The CDR3 coding sequence is TGTGCCAGCAGCTTAAAGGTGGGGCTCGAGTACGAGCGGTACTTC.

This chain links TRBV20-1 with TRBJ2-7; 7 positions agree with TRBD1. The CDR3 contains 13 residues. The germline CDR1 and CDR2 sequences are DFQATT and SNEGSKA (reference sequence). Trimming removed 6 bases from V and 4 bases from J; junction bases left unmatched: 9. CDR3 bases: TGCAGTGCCAAGACGGGACAGAATTACGAGCAGTACTTC. Residues: CSAKTGQNYEQYF.

CDR3 sequence: CASLARSGSSYNEQFF. CDR3 nucleotides: TGTGCCAGCCTAGCTCGGAGCGGGAGCTCCTACAATGAGCAGTTCTTC. The V and J genes are TRBV2 and TRBJ2-1, with TRBD2 matching 8 bases. Germline values: CDR1 SNHLY, CDR2 FYNNEI. The CDR3 loop spans 16 amino acids. With V trimmed by 8 bases and J by 0 bases, 9 bases remained unmatched. Drawing the rest from reference TRBV2 and TRBJ2-1, the complete variable domain is EPEVTQTPSHQVTQMGQEVILRCVPISNHLYFYWYRQILGQKVEFLVSFYNNEISEKSEIFDDQFSVERPDGSNFTLKIRSTKLEDSAMYFCASLARSGSSYNEQFFGPGTRLTVL.

This chain uses TRBV24-1 with TRBJ2-3, with D perhaps being TRBD1 or TRBD2 (5 bases each). This CDR3 is 15 amino acids long. Looked up from germline, CDR1 is KGHDR and CDR2 is SFDVKD. The V end was cut by 4 bases, the J end by 5 bases, with 15 bases between. For the CDR3, the DNA is TGTGCCACCAGTGACCTCCAGGATGGGGGAGATACGCAGTATTTT. It encodes CATSDLQDGGDTQYF.

V gene TRBV29-1 combines with J gene TRBJ2-3, with 8 bases aligning to TRBD2. The CDR3 extends over 16 amino acids. V lost 7 bases and J lost 2; bases outside the gene matches: 14. CDR1 is SQVTM, CDR2 ANQGSEA, per germline. The CDR3 is CSAGGSTSGSTDTQYF. CDR3 DNA sequence: TGCAGCGCGGGAGGGTCTACTAGCGGTTCCACAGATACGCAGTATTTT.

This clonotype was found a few times. The CDR3 region has the DNA TGTGCCACCCGGACTACCACAGATACGCAGTATTTT. Protein: CATRTTTDTQYF. J is TRBJ2-3 and V is TRBV6-6; a weak D match, TRBD2 (6 bases). Germline V gene sequence: CDR1 MNHNY, CDR2 SVGAGI (reference sequence). V was cut by 10 bases and J by 2 bases, with 10 bases left in between. There are 12 residues in the CDR3.

In DNA, the CDR3 is TGTGCCAGCAGGCCCGCGGGCCAAGGGTATGGCTACACCTTC. This encodes CASRPAGQGYGYTF. The chain uses TRBV2 and TRBJ1-2; D is undetermined. The germline gives CDR1 SNHLY, CDR2 FYNNEI. The CDR3 spans 14 residues. The germline V and J ends were trimmed by 6 bases and 5 bases, with 16 bases remaining between them.

V usage is TRBV9 and J usage is TRBJ1-5; 9 positions agree with TRBD1. Unmatched junction bases numbered 10, after V lost 8 bases and J lost 4 bases. The CDR3 has 15 residues. Germline V gene lookup returns CDR1 SGDLS and CDR2 YYNGEE. The CDR3 sequence is CASGPGQGQNQPQHF. In DNA, the CDR3 is TGTGCCAGTGGACCGGGACAGGGCCAAAATCAGCCCCAGCATTTT.

This clonotype has only a few counts. This chain joins TRBV9 and TRBJ2-3, with TRBD1 matching 7 bases. The CDR3 extends over 19 amino acids. The ends lost 0 bases at V and 2 bases at J; junction bases unmatched: 15. CDR1 is SGDLS and CDR2 is YYNGEE in the germline V gene. This CDR3 is CASSVGPSRTGWSTDTQYF. As DNA, the CDR3 is TGTGCCAGCAGCGTAGGCCCCTCTCGGACAGGATGGTCCACAGATACGCAGTATTTT.